The 17 T cell receptor beta chains in this list originate from one sample, sequenced in a study of blood T cells in healthy people across ages. Sample-barcoded 5' priming and a J-beta primer mix drove a second PCR of roughly 7 to 11 cycles. One entry per CDR3 protein, called by TCRdb with MiXCR from the 5' RACE reads. The data contain around 1,900,000 distinct CDR3 sequences, about two fifths of them singletons. The sequencing input was blood. These receptor sequences come from a human donor in good health.

Regarding this clonotype: This may arise from a read error, as a much more abundant clone is one base away. CDR3 amino acids: CAISESKRDYGYTF. CDR3 bases: TGTGCCATCAGTGAGTCGAAACGGGACTATGGCTACACCTTC. The V gene is TRBV10-3, the J gene TRBJ1-2, with D uncertain. Germline CDR1 reads ENHRY; CDR2 reads SYGVKD. Trimming stripped 0 bases from V and 3 bases from J, with 8 bases between. The CDR3 covers 14 residues.

This clonotype was found a few times. The chain carries TRBV27 and TRBJ1-5; the D gene is possibly TRBD1 (6 bases). Germline values: CDR1 MNHEY, CDR2 SMNVEV (reference sequence). CDR3 size: 14 residues. Trimming took 7 bases from V and 5 from J, leaving 15 bases between them. This CDR3 reads CASKIGQGHQPQHF. The CDR3 bases are TGTGCCAGCAAGATAGGCCAGGGGCATCAGCCCCAGCATTTT.

This chain links TRBV28 with TRBJ1-6, with D unclear. Germline V lookup: CDR1 MDHEN, CDR2 SYDVKM. Trimming took off 4 bases at V and 7 bases at J, with 14 bases between the two ends. The CDR3 covers 15 residues. Here the CDR3 DNA reads TGTGCCAGCAGTTCCAGCTTCGGGCGGAATTCACCCCTCCACTTT. Its translation: CASSSSFGRNSPLHF.

This clonotype was detected a few times. The chain carries TRBV10-3 and TRBJ2-5, with D uncertain. Trimming removed 2 bases at V and 0 bases at J, with 7 bases between. CDR1 and CDR2 (germline): ENHRY, SYGVKD. CDR3 length equals 14 residues. The CDR3 coding sequence is TGTGCCATCAGTGAGGTGGAGAACCAAGAGACCCAGTACTTC. Amino acids: CAISEVENQETQYF.

CDR3 protein: CASSQDWIRRAWGTSYEQYF. DNA for the CDR3: TGCGCCAGCAGCCAAGATTGGATTAGACGAGCCTGGGGGACCTCCTACGAGCAGTACTTC. The gene calls are TRBV4-3 and TRBJ2-7; D is possibly TRBD1 or TRBD2 (5 bases each). CDR1 and CDR2 (germline): LGHNA, YSLEER. This CDR3 is 20 amino acids long. V gave up 0 bases and J gave up 0 bases, with 24 bases separating them.

This clonotype has only a few counts. This rearrangement joins TRBV12-3 or TRBV12-4 to TRBJ2-1; possibly TRBD2 for D (6 bases). This CDR3 spans 14 amino acids. V was trimmed by 2 bases and J by 9 bases, leaving 14 bases between them. The DNA of the CDR3 is TGTGCCAGCAGTTTAACCGGCGGGGCGGTTGAGCAGTTCTTC. It codes for CASSLTGGAVEQFF.

The gene calls are TRBV12-3 or TRBV12-4 and TRBJ1-1; D not certain. The length of the CDR3 is 13 residues. The V end was cut by 7 bases, the J end by 2 bases, with 11 bases between. CDR3 coding DNA: TGTGCCAGCACCCCTTTATCCAACACTGAAGCTTTCTTT. Translating gives CASTPLSNTEAFF.

This clonotype has only one observation. The V gene is TRBV7-8, the J gene TRBJ2-7, with no clear D. The V and J ends lost 8 bases and 2 bases respectively, with 16 bases between them. CDR1 is SGHVS and CDR2 is FQNEAQ in the germline V gene. The CDR3 runs 14 residues. CDR3 sequence (DNA): TGTGCCAGCGGGGTGCGGATGGCCACCTACGAGCAGTACTTC. This translates into CASGVRMATYEQYF.

The CDR3 DNA reads as TGCAGTGCGACCAGACAGGGGCGTACTGAAGCTTTCTTT. Amino acids: CSATRQGRTEAFF. The chain combines TRBV20-1 with TRBJ1-1, with 8 bases lining up with TRBD1. V lost 6 bases and J lost 5; bases outside the gene matches: 8. This CDR3 spans 13 amino acids. CDR1 DFQATT and CDR2 SNEGSKA come from the germline V gene (reference sequence).

This rearrangement joins TRBV5-6 to TRBJ2-1; TRBD2 aligns across 12 bases. Losses at the gene ends were 2 bases for V and 7 bases for J; bases not matched to a gene: 10. The CDR3 loop spans 17 amino acids. The germline gives CDR1 SGHDT, CDR2 YYEEEE. CDR3 sequence reads: CASSFELAGGPGNEQFF. In DNA form, the CDR3 reads TGTGCCAGCAGCTTTGAGCTAGCGGGGGGGCCGGGGAATGAGCAGTTCTTC.

The rearrangement uses TRBV29-1 and TRBJ2-5; no clear D. Germline V gene sequence: CDR1 SQVTM, CDR2 ANQGSEA. Trimming pared 6 bases from V and 11 bases from J, leaving 22 bases between. The CDR3 spans 13 residues. In DNA, the CDR3 is TGCAGCGTCACCAGAGTGGGCGGTGGAGAGCAGTACTTC. Amino acid sequence: CSVTRVGGGEQYF.

The V and J genes are TRBV3-1 and TRBJ1-2; D remains ambiguous. The CDR3 is 14 amino acids. Trimming shortened V by 4 bases and J by 0 bases, and 9 bases separated the two germline ends. Germline assignment: CDR1 LGHDT and CDR2 YNNKEL (reference sequence). CDR3 sequence: CASSLSTANYGYTF. DNA of the CDR3: TGTGCCAGCAGCCTGTCGACCGCTAACTATGGCTACACCTTC.

The rearrangement joins TRBV12-3 or TRBV12-4 to TRBJ2-5; 9 bases match TRBD1. V trimming: 6 bases; J trimming: 4 bases; junction bases outside the gene matches: 9. CDR3 length equals 15 residues. The DNA for the CDR3 is TGTGCCAGCAGGCCTTCTACAGGGGGCACAGAGACCCAGTACTTC. Protein: CASRPSTGGTETQYF.

This chain joins TRBV5-1 and TRBJ2-5; 7 positions match TRBD1. V lost 4 bases, J lost 5 bases, and 11 bases stayed unmatched. This CDR3 region has 15 residues. Germline CDR1 is SGHRS and CDR2 is YFSETQ. CDR3 coding DNA: TGCGCCAGCAGCGGTACCGGGACAGCTGGGGAGACCCAGTACTTC. Translating it yields CASSGTGTAGETQYF.

This clonotype has only a few counts. The genes are TRBV7-2 and TRBJ2-7, with D possibly being TRBD1 or TRBD2 (5 bases each). CDR3 size: 16 residues. V was shortened by 5 bases and J by 3 bases, with 20 bases between the two germline ends. Looked up from germline, CDR1 is SGHTA and CDR2 is FQGNSA. This chain's CDR3 is CASSHFDRDGHYEQYF. The CDR3 DNA sequence: TGTGCCAGCAGCCATTTCGACCGGGACGGACACTACGAGCAGTACTTC.

The chain is built from TRBV20-1 and TRBJ2-4; the match to TRBD2 covers 7 bases. Judging by the DNA end, TRBJ2-5 fits better; the J call may be wrong. CDR3 length: 16 residues. The germline V gene encodes CDR1 DFQATT and CDR2 SNEGSKA (reference sequence). The CDR3 loop is CSAVLSGAHGLGTQYF. Written as DNA, the CDR3 is TGCAGTGCTGTATTGAGCGGGGCCCATGGATTGGGGACCCAGTACTTC.

This chain connects TRBV7-8 to TRBJ1-5, with a weak D call TRBD1 (5 bases). The CDR3 covers 16 residues. V gave up 5 bases and J gave up 0 bases, with 14 bases separating them. Looked up from germline, CDR1 is SGHVS and CDR2 is FQNEAQ. CDR3 protein: CASSPGPPSSNQPQHF. The CDR3, as DNA: TGTGCCAGCAGCCCGGGACCACCAAGTAGCAATCAGCCCCAGCATTTT.